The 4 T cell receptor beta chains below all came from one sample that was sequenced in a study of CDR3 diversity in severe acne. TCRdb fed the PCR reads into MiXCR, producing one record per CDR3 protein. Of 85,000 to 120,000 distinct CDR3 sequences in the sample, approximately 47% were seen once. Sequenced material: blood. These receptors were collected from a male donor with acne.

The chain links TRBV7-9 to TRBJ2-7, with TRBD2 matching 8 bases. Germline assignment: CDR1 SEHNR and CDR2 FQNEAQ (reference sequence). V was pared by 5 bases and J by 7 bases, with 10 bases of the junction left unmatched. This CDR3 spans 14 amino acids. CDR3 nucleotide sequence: TGTGCCAGCAGCCTGACTAGCGACCTAGCGGAGCAGTACTTC. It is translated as CASSLTSDLAEQYF.

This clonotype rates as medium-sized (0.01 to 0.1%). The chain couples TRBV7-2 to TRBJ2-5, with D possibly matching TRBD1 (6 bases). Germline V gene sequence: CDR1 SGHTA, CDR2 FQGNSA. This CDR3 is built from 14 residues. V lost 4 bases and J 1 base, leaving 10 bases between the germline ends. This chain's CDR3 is CASSSQGIQETQYF. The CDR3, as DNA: TGTGCCAGCAGCTCACAGGGAATCCAAGAGACCCAGTACTTC.

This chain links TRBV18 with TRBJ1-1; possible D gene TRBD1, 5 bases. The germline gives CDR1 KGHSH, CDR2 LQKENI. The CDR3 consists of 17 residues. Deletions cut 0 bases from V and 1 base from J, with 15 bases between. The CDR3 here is CASSPPMGTRTNTEAFF. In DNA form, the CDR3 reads TGTGCCAGCTCACCACCAATGGGGACGCGAACGAACACTGAAGCTTTCTTT. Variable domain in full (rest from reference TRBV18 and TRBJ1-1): NAGVMQNPRHLVRRRGQEARLRCSPMKGHSHVYWYRQLPEEGLKFMVYLQKENIIDESGMPKERFSAEFPKEGPSILRIQQVVRGDSAAYFCASSPPMGTRTNTEAFFGQGTRLTVV.

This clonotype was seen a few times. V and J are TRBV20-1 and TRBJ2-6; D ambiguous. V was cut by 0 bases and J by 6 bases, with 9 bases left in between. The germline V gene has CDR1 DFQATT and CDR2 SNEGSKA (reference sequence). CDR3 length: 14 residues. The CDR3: CSARDRYSANVLTF. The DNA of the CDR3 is TGCAGTGCTAGAGATCGTTATTCGGCCAACGTCCTGACTTTC.